Listed below are T cell receptor beta chains from one sample, sequenced in a study of OX40 agonist ivuxolimab in advanced cancers. The repertoire was sequenced with immunoSEQ multiplex PCR; TCRdb's copy has only in-frame clones and lacks some. The profile covers around 35,000 clones, with roughly 87% appearing a single time and around 20% taken by the ten largest. The sample consisted of CD4+ or CD8+ T cells sorted from blood, taken in a trial of the OX40 agonist ivuxolimab. These TCRs come from an adult with an advanced solid tumor such as melanoma, head and neck, liver or kidney cancer. CDR3s include the opening cysteine and the closing phenylalanine or tryptophan. D genes are given only for firm matches. Clone size is stated in some rows and not others, as once, few, many or a class when expanded.

abundance: .
d_gene: TRBD2
v_gene: TRBV4-2
j_gene: TRBJ2-7
CDR3nt: TGTGCCAGCAGCCAGGTAGCGGGTCAAGCGGACGAGCAGTACTTC
CDR3aa: CASSQVAGQADEQYF

abundance: .
d_gene: TRBD2
v_gene: TRBV7-2
j_gene: TRBJ2-5
CDR3nt: TGTGCCAGCAGCCTCTGGGGGGGAATCTTCGAGGAGACCCAGTACTTC
CDR3aa: CASSLWGGIFEETQYF

abundance: .
d_gene: TRBD2
v_gene: TRBV5-6
j_gene: TRBJ2-1
CDR3nt: TGTGCCAGCAGCTTGGAGCTAGCGGGGACCAATGAGCAGTTCTTC
CDR3aa: CASSLELAGTNEQFF

abundance: .
d_gene: .
v_gene: TRBV7-8
j_gene: TRBJ2-7
CDR3nt: TGTGCCAGCAGATCAGGCAGTTCCTACGAGCAGTACTTC
CDR3aa: CASRSGSSYEQYF

abundance: .
d_gene: .
v_gene: TRBV7-9
j_gene: TRBJ1-2
CDR3nt: TGTGCCAGCAGCTTGGAGGGGGACTATGGCTACACCTTC
CDR3aa: CASSLEGDYGYTF

abundance: .
d_gene: .
v_gene: TRBV14
j_gene: TRBJ2-6
CDR3nt: TGTGCCAGCAGCCTGACAGGAGGGGATAGCTCTGGGGCCAACGTCCTGACTTTC
CDR3aa: CASSLTGGDSSGANVLTF

abundance: .
d_gene: .
v_gene: TRBV28
j_gene: TRBJ1-6
CDR3nt: TGTGCCAGCACCCCCGGAAATTCACCCCTCCACTTT
CDR3aa: CASTPGNSPLHF

abundance: .
d_gene: .
v_gene: TRBV5-8
j_gene: TRBJ2-1
CDR3nt: TGTGCCAGCAGCGGGGGGCATCTGGGCAATGAGCAGTTCTTC
CDR3aa: CASSGGHLGNEQFF

abundance: .
d_gene: TRBD2
v_gene: TRBV29-1
j_gene: TRBJ2-5
CDR3nt: TGCAGCGTTCTCAATAGCGGGGGCGCCCTGATCAGAAAGACCCAGTACTTC
CDR3aa: CSVLNSGGALIRKTQYF

abundance: .
d_gene: .
v_gene: TRBV20-1
j_gene: TRBJ1-1
CDR3nt: TGCAGTGCCCCGTCGGGGCCTGAAGCTTTCTTT
CDR3aa: CSAPSGPEAFF

abundance: .
d_gene: .
v_gene: TRBV5-6
j_gene: TRBJ2-2
CDR3nt: TGTGCCAGCAGCTTGGCCTTGGACACCGGGGAGCTGTTTTTT
CDR3aa: CASSLALDTGELFF

abundance: .
d_gene: .
v_gene: TRBV4-1
j_gene: TRBJ1-2
CDR3nt: TGCGCCAGCAGCCAAGATTGGGGGGGTAGCTATGGCTACACCTTC
CDR3aa: CASSQDWGGSYGYTF

abundance: .
d_gene: .
v_gene: TRBV11-3
j_gene: TRBJ2-7
CDR3nt: TGTGCCAGCAGCTTGGAGTGGTCCGAGCAGTACTTC
CDR3aa: CASSLEWSEQYF

abundance: .
d_gene: .
v_gene: TRBV2
j_gene: TRBJ2-3
CDR3nt: TGTGCCAGCGCTAGGGGCCTAGATACGCAGTATTTT
CDR3aa: CASARGLDTQYF

abundance: .
d_gene: .
v_gene: TRBV15
j_gene: TRBJ1-1
CDR3nt: TGTGCCACCAGCAGCTCCGGAGGGAACACTGAAGCTTTCTTT
CDR3aa: CATSSSGGNTEAFF

abundance: .
d_gene: .
v_gene: TRBV19
j_gene: TRBJ2-7
CDR3nt: TGTGCCAGTAGTCATTCCGGGACGGAAGCCTACGAGCAGTACTTC
CDR3aa: CASSHSGTEAYEQYF

abundance: .
d_gene: TRBD1
v_gene: TRBV5-6
j_gene: TRBJ1-6
CDR3nt: TGTGCCAGCATCAGGACAGGCGGGTCCTATAATTCACCCCTCCACTTT
CDR3aa: CASIRTGGSYNSPLHF

abundance: .
d_gene: .
v_gene: TRBV6-5
j_gene: TRBJ1-5
CDR3nt: TGTGCCAGCAGTTACGATGGCGGCAATCAGCCCCAGCATTTT
CDR3aa: CASSYDGGNQPQHF

abundance: .
d_gene: .
v_gene: TRBV5-8
j_gene: TRBJ1-1
CDR3nt: TGTGCCAGCAGCAAGGGGACCCCGAACACTGAAGCTTTCTTT
CDR3aa: CASSKGTPNTEAFF

abundance: .
d_gene: .
v_gene: TRBV9
j_gene: TRBJ1-3
CDR3nt: TGTGCCAGCAGCGCGCCCCTGGTTAGGGGGACCAGCTCTGGAAACACCATATATTTT
CDR3aa: CASSAPLVRGTSSGNTIYF

abundance: .
d_gene: TRBD2
v_gene: TRBV5-6
j_gene: TRBJ2-1
CDR3nt: TGTGCCAGCAGCCGTGAGGGCGGGGGTTCTCTTTATTACAATGAGCAGTTCTTC
CDR3aa: CASSREGGGSLYYNEQFF

abundance: once
d_gene: TRBD2
v_gene: TRBV6-5
j_gene: TRBJ2-3
CDR3nt: TGTGCCAGCAGTTACTCCAGCGGGGGAACTACAGATACGCAGTATTTT
CDR3aa: CASSYSSGGTTDTQYF

abundance: .
d_gene: .
v_gene: TRBV7-9
j_gene: TRBJ1-2
CDR3nt: TGTGCCAGCACCCCCCCCGCCGGGACAACGGGTCGGGGCTACACCTTC
CDR3aa: CASTPPAGTTGRGYTF

abundance: .
d_gene: .
v_gene: TRBV4-3
j_gene: TRBJ2-6
CDR3nt: TGCGCCAGCAGCCAAGATGACAGCTCTGGGGCCAACGTCCTGACTTTC
CDR3aa: CASSQDDSSGANVLTF

abundance: .
d_gene: TRBD1
v_gene: TRBV30
j_gene: TRBJ2-1
CDR3nt: TGTGCCTGGGGGACAGTCTACAATGAGCAGTTCTTC
CDR3aa: CAWGTVYNEQFF

abundance: .
d_gene: TRBD2
v_gene: TRBV4-2
j_gene: TRBJ2-3
CDR3nt: TGTGCCAGCAGCCACTCGGGGGGGGTTGATACGCAGTATTTT
CDR3aa: CASSHSGGVDTQYF

abundance: .
d_gene: .
v_gene: TRBV13
j_gene: TRBJ2-7
CDR3nt: TGTGCCAGCAGCTTAGGGCTCTCCTACGAGCAGTACTTC
CDR3aa: CASSLGLSYEQYF

abundance: .
d_gene: .
v_gene: TRBV28
j_gene: TRBJ2-7
CDR3nt: TGTGCCAGCAGTTTCTCCGCCCTGACAGCCTCCTACGAGCAGTACTTC
CDR3aa: CASSFSALTASYEQYF

abundance: once
d_gene: .
v_gene: TRBV11-2
j_gene: TRBJ1-2
CDR3nt: TGTGCCAGCAGCTCTCTTTGGAGGGCGGGGGCTGATGGCTACACCTTC
CDR3aa: CASSSLWRAGADGYTF

abundance: once
d_gene: .
v_gene: TRBV5-6
j_gene: TRBJ1-5
CDR3nt: TGTGCCAGCAGCCTTCGGTCAGGGCGCAATCAGCCCCAGCATTTT
CDR3aa: CASSLRSGRNQPQHF

abundance: .
d_gene: TRBD1
v_gene: TRBV4-1
j_gene: TRBJ2-5
CDR3nt: TGCGCCAGCAGCCATCCCGACAGGGCCCAAGAGACCCAGTACTTC
CDR3aa: CASSHPDRAQETQYF

abundance: .
d_gene: .
v_gene: TRBV12-5
j_gene: TRBJ1-1
CDR3nt: TGTGCTAGTGGTTTGGCCCTAAGCCTCGACACTGAAGCTTTCTTT
CDR3aa: CASGLALSLDTEAFF

abundance: .
d_gene: TRBD1
v_gene: TRBV11-2
j_gene: TRBJ1-6
CDR3nt: TGTGCCAGCAGCCCCGGACAGGGTGGTAGTTCACCCCTCCACTTT
CDR3aa: CASSPGQGGSSPLHF

abundance: .
d_gene: .
v_gene: TRBV19
j_gene: TRBJ1-2
CDR3nt: TGTGCCAGTAGTATAGTTGGACGGGCCGGCCGATCTAACTATGGCTACACCTTC
CDR3aa: CASSIVGRAGRSNYGYTF

abundance: .
d_gene: .
v_gene: TRBV5-1
j_gene: TRBJ2-7
CDR3nt: TGCGCCAGCAGCTTAGAAGGGGCCTACGAGCAGTACTTC
CDR3aa: CASSLEGAYEQYF